These T cell receptor beta chains were read from a single sample in a study of beta chain features in type 1 diabetes. TCRdb's copy holds only in-frame clones and misses some; the assay was immunoSEQ multiplex PCR. The sample includes 600,000 or so clones, roughly 12% of them seen just once. Input material: naive CD4+ T cells from blood. These receptors originate from a man younger than 45 with type 1 diabetes. Each CDR3 is given without its conserved first and last residue. D genes are given only for firm matches. The size field is filled for only some rows; it gives once, few, many or a size class.

>TRBV4-3|NA|NA
ASQTTLNTEAF
>TRBV7-2|few|NA
ASSFLGTVMGNEQF
>TRBV28|NA|TRBD1
ASSLIGRGTGANVLT
>TRBV6-5|NA|NA
AIRGIEGTNEQF
>TRBV10-3|NA|NA
AITWDSNQPQH
>TRBV14|few|TRBD1
ASSSDRGRLRSPLH
>TRBV27|NA|TRBD1
ASSSDRAKVYEQY
>TRBV19|NA|NA
ASSGGRDYGYT
>TRBV19|NA|NA
ASSMQGSADTQY
>TRBV18|NA|NA
ASGGDTEAF
>TRBV30|few|NA
AWSVEGTQY
>TRBV5-1|NA|NA
ASSLAVPPAGELF
>TRBV27|few|TRBD1
ASPRTGLYNEQF
>TRBV7-2|NA|TRBD2
ASSPMRGETQY
>TRBV5-1|few|NA
ASRTRGQGTDTQY
>TRBV5-1|few|TRBD2
ASSLGTSGEETQY